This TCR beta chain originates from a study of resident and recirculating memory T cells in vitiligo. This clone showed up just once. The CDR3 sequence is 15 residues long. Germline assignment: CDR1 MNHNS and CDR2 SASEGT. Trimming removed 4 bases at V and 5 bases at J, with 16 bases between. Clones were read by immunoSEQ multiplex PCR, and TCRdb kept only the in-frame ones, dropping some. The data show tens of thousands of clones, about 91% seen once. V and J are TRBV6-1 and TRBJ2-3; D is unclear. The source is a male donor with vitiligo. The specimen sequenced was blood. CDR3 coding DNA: TGTGCCAGCAGTGGCGTCCTACAACCGGGAGATACGCAGTATTTT. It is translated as CASSGVLQPGDTQYF.